These T cell receptor beta chains were read from a single sample in a study of control samples from healthy donors and cancer patients. This table comes from immunoSEQ multiplex PCR, and its TCRdb copy is limited to in-frame clones, with some not included. This table holds 390,000 or so clones, approximately 92% found once. The sample consisted of PBMCs. The receptors were sampled from a man aged 35 to 55 with head and neck cancer. Both conserved end residues are part of each CDR3. D genes are given only for firm matches. Some rows mark clone size as missing; the rest say once, few, many or name a class of expanded clone.

clone size	V gene	J gene	D gene	CDR3 protein	CDR3 DNA
.	TRBV28	TRBJ2-2	TRBD1	CASSLGTGGFRTGELFF	TGTGCCAGCAGTTTAGGGACAGGGGGCTTCCGCACCGGGGAGCTGTTTTTT
.	TRBV7-9	TRBJ2-5	TRBD2	CASRLAGSQETQYF	TGTGCCAGCAGACTAGCGGGGTCCCAAGAGACCCAGTACTTC
.	TRBV5-1	TRBJ1-5	.	CASSASPGANQPQHF	TGCGCCAGCAGCGCATCCCCTGGGGCTAATCAGCCCCAGCATTTT
.	TRBV7-2	TRBJ1-1	.	CASSLPGFCVF	TGTGCCAGCAGCTTACCGGGGTTCTGCGTCTTT
.	TRBV6-5	TRBJ2-7	.	CASRPPLGYEQYF	TGTGCCAGCAGACCGCCCCTGGGGTACGAGCAGTACTTC
once	TRBV2	TRBJ1-4	TRBD1	CASSAGDRGEKLFF	TGTGCCAGCAGTGCGGGGGACAGGGGTGAAAAACTGTTTTTT
once	TRBV5-6	TRBJ2-1	.	CASSFTDNEQFF	TGTGCCAGCAGCTTCACGGACAATGAGCAGTTCTTC
few	TRBV5-4	TRBJ2-2	.	CASSRQSGNTGELFF	TGTGCCAGCAGCCGCCAATCCGGGAACACCGGGGAGCTGTTTTTT
.	TRBV19	TRBJ1-2	TRBD1	CASSVLQGAGYGYTF	TGTGCCAGTAGTGTTTTACAGGGGGCTGGCTATGGCTACACCTTC
.	TRBV5-6	TRBJ2-7	.	CASSLVGGLYEQYF	TGTGCCAGCAGCTTGGTGGGGGGGCTCTACGAGCAGTACTTC
.	TRBV28	TRBJ1-2	.	CASSFYNYGYTF	TGTGCCAGCAGTTTTTATAACTATGGCTACACCTTC
.	TRBV28	TRBJ1-2	.	CASKTGNYGYTF	TGTGCCAGCAAAACAGGGAATTATGGCTACACCTTC
few	TRBV19	TRBJ2-5	.	CASSISGAGSILETQYF	TGTGCCAGTAGTATATCGGGAGCAGGGTCGATTTTGGAGACCCAGTACTTC
.	TRBV6-5	TRBJ1-5	TRBD1	CASSRQGSGNQPQHF	TGTGCCAGCAGCCGACAGGGGTCGGGCAATCAGCCCCAGCATTTT
.	TRBV18	TRBJ2-1	.	CASSLDGRSAVF	TGTGCCAGCTCACTAGACGGAAGGTCCGCAGTCTTC
once	TRBV7-3	TRBJ2-7	.	CASWRGPYEQYF	TGTGCCAGCTGGCGGGGGCCCTACGAGCAGTACTTC
.	TRBV18	TRBJ1-2	TRBD1	CASSPQTGDRANYGYTF	TGTGCCAGCTCTCCACAAACAGGGGATAGAGCTAACTATGGCTACACCTTC
.	TRBV27	TRBJ1-1	TRBD1	CASSLGTANTEAFF	TGTGCCAGCAGTTTGGGGACAGCAAACACTGAAGCTTTCTTT
.	TRBV2	TRBJ1-1	.	CASRSRVNTEAFF	TGTGCCAGCCGCTCCAGGGTAAATACTGAAGCTTTCTTT
.	TRBV5-6	TRBJ2-6	.	CASSGYRVWSSGANVLTF	TGTGCCAGCAGCGGTTACAGGGTCTGGAGCTCTGGGGCCAACGTCCTGACTTTC
.	TRBV5-1	TRBJ2-7	.	CASSYRDGTYEQYF	TGCGCCAGCAGCTATCGGGACGGTACCTACGAGCAGTACTTC
.	TRBV7-8	TRBJ2-7	.	CASNPGWAGPTYEQYF	TGTGCCAGCAACCCCGGATGGGCAGGGCCGACCTACGAGCAGTACTTC
.	TRBV5-1	TRBJ2-2	.	CASSSLSGPNTGELFF	TGCGCCAGCAGCTCCCTTTCTGGCCCCAACACCGGGGAGCTGTTTTTT
.	TRBV4-2	TRBJ2-7	.	CASSRRAGEQYF	TGTGCCAGCAGTCGAAGGGCTGGGGAGCAGTACTTC
once	TRBV20-1	TRBJ2-1	TRBD2	CSASGVAGGNAALYNEQFF	TGCAGTGCTAGTGGGGTGGCGGGAGGGAACGCTGCCCTCTACAATGAGCAGTTCTTC
.	TRBV6-5	TRBJ1-2	TRBD1	CASIPLTGANYGYTF	TGTGCCAGCATACCTTTGACAGGGGCTAACTATGGCTACACCTTC
once	TRBV2	TRBJ2-7	.	CASKRIGPRSISYEQYF	TGTGCCAGTAAAAGAATCGGACCTCGGTCCATCTCCTACGAGCAGTACTTC
.	TRBV10-3	TRBJ2-7	TRBD1	CATVRDRDYEQYF	TGTGCCACAGTACGGGACAGAGACTACGAGCAGTACTTC
.	TRBV2	TRBJ1-2	.	CASSQDSSYGYTF	TGTGCCAGCAGCCAGGACAGTAGCTATGGCTACACCTTC
.	TRBV3-1/TRBV3-2	TRBJ2-5	TRBD2	CASSRSGAGVETQYF	TGTGCCAGCAGCCGAAGTGGCGCGGGAGTAGAGACCCAGTACTTC
.	TRBV7-4	TRBJ1-5	.	CASSLAQRENQPQHF	TGTGCCAGCAGCTTAGCCCAAAGGGAAAATCAGCCCCAGCATTTT
.	TRBV28	TRBJ1-5	TRBD1	CASRRSGAGGSNQPQHF	TGTGCCAGCAGACGTAGCGGTGCAGGGGGAAGCAATCAGCCCCAGCATTTT
.	TRBV18	TRBJ2-2	TRBD1	CASSTSGTGGTGELFF	TGTGCCAGCTCTACCTCCGGGACAGGCGGCACCGGGGAGCTGTTTTTT
.	TRBV28	TRBJ1-1	TRBD1	CASSLTGMNTEAFF	TGTGCCAGCAGTTTGACAGGGATGAACACTGAAGCTTTCTTT
.	TRBV3-1/TRBV3-2	TRBJ1-1	.	CASSPRTGWTEAFF	TGTGCCAGCAGCCCCCGAACAGGGTGGACTGAAGCTTTCTTT
.	TRBV30	TRBJ1-5	.	CAWSVLGGTQHF	TGTGCCTGGAGTGTACTAGGTGGAACCCAGCATTTT
.	TRBV19	TRBJ2-7	.	CASTQDSLSYEQYF	TGTGCCAGTACCCAGGACAGCCTCTCCTACGAGCAGTACTTC
once	TRBV19	TRBJ1-5	TRBD1	CASTWFGQGSNQPQHF	TGTGCCAGTACCTGGTTCGGACAGGGCTCCAATCAGCCCCAGCATTTT
.	TRBV7-2	TRBJ2-7	.	CASSLGPRSSLREQYF	TGTGCCAGCAGCTTAGGACCGCGGAGCTCTTTGAGGGAGCAGTACTTC
.	TRBV5-5	TRBJ2-7	TRBD2	CASSLVGTSGPYEQYF	TGTGCCAGCAGCTTAGTCGGGACTAGCGGACCCTACGAGCAGTACTTC
.	TRBV18	TRBJ1-4	.	CASSPALTGASNEKLFF	TGTGCCAGCTCACCAGCCTTGACAGGAGCTTCTAATGAAAAACTGTTTTTT
few	TRBV10-3	TRBJ1-6	.	CAISSGTMTGSPLHF	TGTGCCATCAGTTCAGGGACCATGACGGGCTCACCCCTCCACTTT
.	TRBV30	TRBJ2-1	TRBD1	CAWSVSGGSYNEQFF	TGTGCCTGGAGTGTTTCAGGGGGCTCCTACAATGAGCAGTTCTTC
.	TRBV13	TRBJ2-5	TRBD2	CASSRGGGEETQYF	TGTGCCAGCAGCCGAGGCGGGGGGGAAGAGACCCAGTACTTC
.	TRBV12-3/TRBV12-4	TRBJ1-1	.	CASSFGGEAFF	TGTGCCAGCAGTTTCGGTGGTGAAGCTTTCTTT
.	TRBV5-4	TRBJ2-1	TRBD1	CASSPEPWQGAGNEQFF	TGTGCCAGCAGCCCCGAGCCTTGGCAGGGGGCGGGCAATGAGCAGTTCTTC
.	TRBV9	TRBJ2-7	TRBD2	CASSVAGLVGEQYF	TGTGCCAGCAGCGTAGCCGGACTAGTAGGCGAGCAGTACTTC
once	TRBV4-2	TRBJ1-1	.	CASSQDAGNTEAFF	TGTGCCAGCAGCCAAGATGCAGGGAATACTGAAGCTTTCTTT
.	TRBV6-6	TRBJ1-1	TRBD1	CASSQTGHFTEAFF	TGTGCCAGCAGTCAGACAGGGCATTTCACTGAAGCTTTCTTT
once	TRBV5-6	TRBJ1-1	.	CASSLDWANTEAFF	TGTGCCAGCAGCTTGGACTGGGCGAACACTGAAGCTTTCTTT
.	TRBV19	TRBJ1-2	.	CASTPPDIESNYGYTF	TGTGCCAGTACGCCCCCGGACATCGAGTCGAACTATGGCTACACCTTC
.	TRBV6-5	TRBJ2-2	.	CASSRTGPGTGELFF	TGTGCCAGCAGTCGTACAGGTCCGGGGACCGGGGAGCTGTTTTTT
.	TRBV7-3	TRBJ1-1	.	CASSPLGGTEAFF	TGTGCCAGCAGCCCGTTGGGAGGCACTGAAGCTTTCTTT